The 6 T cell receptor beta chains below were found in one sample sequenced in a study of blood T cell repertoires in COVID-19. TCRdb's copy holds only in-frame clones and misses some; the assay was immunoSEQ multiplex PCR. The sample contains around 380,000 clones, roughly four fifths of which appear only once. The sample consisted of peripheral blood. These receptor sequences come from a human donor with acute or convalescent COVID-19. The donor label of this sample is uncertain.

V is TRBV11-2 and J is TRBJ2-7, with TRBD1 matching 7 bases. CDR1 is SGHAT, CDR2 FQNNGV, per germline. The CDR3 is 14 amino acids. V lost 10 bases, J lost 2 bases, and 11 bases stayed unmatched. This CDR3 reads CATNQPGQTYEQYF. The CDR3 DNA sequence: TGTGCCACAAATCAACCGGGACAGACCTACGAGCAGTACTTC.

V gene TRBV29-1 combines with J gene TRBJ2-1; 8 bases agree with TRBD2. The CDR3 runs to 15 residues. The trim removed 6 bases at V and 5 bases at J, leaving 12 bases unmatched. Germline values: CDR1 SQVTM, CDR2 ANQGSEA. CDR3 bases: TGCAGCGTGGGCATAATAGCGGGACTACACAATGAGCAGTTCTTC. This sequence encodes CSVGIIAGLHNEQFF.

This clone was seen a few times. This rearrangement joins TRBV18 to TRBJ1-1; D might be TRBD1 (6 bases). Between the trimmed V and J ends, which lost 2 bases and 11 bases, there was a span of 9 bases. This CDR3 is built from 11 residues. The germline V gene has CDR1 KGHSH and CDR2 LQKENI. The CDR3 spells CASSPKGVAFF. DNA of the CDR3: TGTGCCAGCTCACCAAAGGGGGTGGCTTTCTTT.

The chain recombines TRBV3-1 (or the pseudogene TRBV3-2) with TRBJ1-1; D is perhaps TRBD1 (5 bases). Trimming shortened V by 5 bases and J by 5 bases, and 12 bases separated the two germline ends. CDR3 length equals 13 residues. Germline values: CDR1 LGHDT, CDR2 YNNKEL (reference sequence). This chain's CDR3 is CASSVGGRTEAFF. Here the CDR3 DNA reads TGTGCCAGCAGCGTGGGGGGAAGGACTGAAGCTTTCTTT.

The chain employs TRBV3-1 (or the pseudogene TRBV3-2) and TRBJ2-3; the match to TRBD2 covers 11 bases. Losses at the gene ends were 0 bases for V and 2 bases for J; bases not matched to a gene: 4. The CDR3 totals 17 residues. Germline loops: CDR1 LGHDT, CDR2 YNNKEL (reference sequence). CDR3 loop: CASSQELLAGATDTQYF. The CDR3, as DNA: TGTGCCAGCAGCCAAGAACTACTAGCGGGGGCCACAGATACGCAGTATTTT.

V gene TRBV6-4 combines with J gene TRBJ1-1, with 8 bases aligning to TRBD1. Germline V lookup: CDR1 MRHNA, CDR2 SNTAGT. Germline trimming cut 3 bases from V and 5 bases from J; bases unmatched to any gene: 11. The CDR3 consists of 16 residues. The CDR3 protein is CASSDFVVDRETEAFF. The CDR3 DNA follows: TGTGCCAGCAGTGATTTTGTAGTGGACAGGGAAACTGAAGCTTTCTTT.